This T cell receptor (beta chain) stems from a study of shared clonotypes between healthy human individuals. Study at large: A couple of women and a few men aged 18 to 49 made up the donors. CD4 naive cells filled three plates per donor, CD4 memory three, CD8 naive two and CD8 memory one. Study outcomes and limitations: Across subsets, estimated richness was generally greater for naive than for memory populations. Relative to clonotypes present in all four donors, those not shared had lower generation probabilities.

Sequencing was performed with immunoSEQ multiplex PCR; in TCRdb, only in-frame clones are kept and a portion is missing. In the table there are 2.5 million or so clones, roughly 92% of which are singletons. A word on this clone: As yet, its antigen is unknown. In the same sample, other DNA sequences code for this CDR3.

CDR3 size: 14 residues. The V gene's germline CDR1 is SGHRS and CDR2 YFSETQ. Trimming stripped 5 bases from V and 1 base from J, with 12 bases between. Sequencing was carried out using naive CD4+ T cells sorted from blood. Specified subset: CD45RA+ positively selected. The sequence came from a man aged 18-30 years in good health. This rearrangement joins TRBV5-1 to TRBJ1-1, with D hard to call. The CDR3 loop is CASSFSGGNTEAFF. The CDR3 nucleotides read TGCGCCAGCAGTTTCTCCGGTGGGAACACTGAAGCTTTCTTT. The full variable domain, with the rest looked up from reference TRBV5-1 and TRBJ1-1, is KAGVTQTPRYLIKTRGQQVTLSCSPISGHRSVSWYQQTPGQGLQFLFEYFSETQRNKGNFPGRFSGRQFSNSRSEMNVSTLELGDSALYLCASSFSGGNTEAFFGQGTRLTVV.